This record looks at one TCR beta chain sequence and its context. Its matching antigen is unknown. This sample is part of a study of blood T cells in healthy people across ages. The CDR3 has 15 residues. The V end was cut by 5 bases, the J end by 7 bases, with 17 bases between. CDR1 and CDR2 from the germline V gene are ENHRY and SYGVKD. The total RNA that was extracted per sample amounted to at least 5 micrograms. Findings and limits, study-wide: Naive T cell percentage showed a strong correlation with TCR beta diversity. The diversity estimates, figures obtained from one million T cells, were considered underestimates. It was not possible, with unsorted PBMCs, to conclusively compare naive and antigen-experienced cells.

Next came a second PCR, run for about 7 to 12 cycles, which used a sample-barcoded 5' primer along with a J-beta primer mix. TCRdb independently ran MiXCR on the 5' RACE reads; one entry per CDR3 protein. Of around 1,000,000 distinct CDR3 sequences listed, around two fifths are singletons. The rearrangement uses TRBV10-3 and TRBJ1-4; D gene ambiguous. The material sequenced was blood. The sequence was collected from a young man in good health. CDR3 nucleotide sequence: TGTGCCATCAGTCCCTCCGGGCAGACGGCTGAAAAACTGTTTTTT. It is translated as CAISPSGQTAEKLFF.